Listed here are 12 T cell receptor beta chains from one sample, sequenced in a study of spatial heterogeneity in lung cancer (dated by TCRdb to 2018 to 2020). In the paper's terms, the time point label means: sample taken at primary tumor resection. What these receptors recognize is not known. Broader findings and caveats from the paper: The number of expanded intratumoral alpha and beta TCRs correlated with the tumor nonsynonymous mutation count.

Preparation of the library involved 5' RACE. Reads for this sample came from a NextSeq 500. TCRdb handled the public reads itself, with Q25 trimming in fastp and clone calling in MiXCR, and kept productive beta chains. Each record represents a unique CDR3 protein, reported with the most common genes and DNA among its rows. Counted in this sample were about 13,000 distinct CDR3 sequences; about 3% of them appeared once. Jointly, the top ten make up roughly 17% of the sample. This sample comprised lung tumor tissue, obtained at surgery. These receptors originate from a male donor with early-stage non-small cell lung cancer.

This clonotype came up many times. V and J are TRBV28 and TRBJ1-3; weak D call: TRBD1 (6 bases). Germline-derived CDR1 and CDR2 are MDHEN and SYDVKM. V lost 7 bases to trimming and J lost 0 bases, with 16 bases between them. The CDR3 is 16 residues long. CDR3 bases: TGTGCCAGCAACGTTCCGGGACACGGCTCTGGAAACACCATATATTTT. It yields the protein CASNVPGHGSGNTIYF.

This clonotype was observed a few times. J is TRBJ2-7 and V is TRBV7-2; 9 nucleotides line up with TRBD2. V was pared by 5 bases and J by 6 bases, with 11 bases of the junction left unmatched. Germline V gene sequence: CDR1 SGHTA, CDR2 FQGNSA. CDR3 length equals 15 residues. The CDR3 sequence is CASSQGVAGGREQYF. The CDR3 region has the DNA TGTGCCAGCAGCCAAGGGGTTGCGGGAGGGCGCGAGCAGTACTTC.

This clonotype appeared many times. The chain combines TRBV7-3 with TRBJ2-1, with D tentatively TRBD2 (6 bases). V was cut by 1 base and J by 4 bases, with 14 bases left in between. The CDR3 length is 16 residues. CDR1 SGHTA and CDR2 FQGTGA come from the germline V gene. The CDR3 here is CASSLKAPGGYNEQFF. The CDR3 DNA reads as TGTGCCAGCAGCTTAAAGGCCCCCGGGGGATACAATGAGCAGTTCTTC.

This clonotype was counted at least ten times. The V gene is TRBV10-3, the J gene TRBJ2-2; TRBD1 aligns across 7 bases. The J segment lost 0 bases and the V segment lost 6 bases, leaving 4 bases of the junction unmatched. CDR3 length: 15 amino acids. From germline, CDR1 is ENHRY and CDR2 SYGVKD. Here the CDR3 reads CAISLTGTNTGELFF. As DNA, the CDR3 is TGTGCCATCAGCCTGACAGGGACGAACACCGGGGAGCTGTTTTTT.

In this sample, this clonotype turned up many times. The chain is built from TRBV24-1 and TRBJ1-2; possibly TRBD1 for D (5 bases). The CDR3 length is 13 residues. Germline assignment: CDR1 KGHDR and CDR2 SFDVKD. V lost 0 bases and J lost 6, with 7 bases in between. CDR3 nucleotides: TGTGCCACCAGTGATTTGCGGGGGGATGGCTACACCTTC. It encodes CATSDLRGDGYTF.

This clonotype was seen ten or more times. The gene calls are TRBV20-1 and TRBJ2-7, with a tentative D call TRBD2 (5 bases). The CDR3 is 13 residues long. Germline CDR1 and CDR2: DFQATT and SNEGSKA (reference sequence). The V gene lost 0 bases and the J gene lost 4 bases, with 10 bases spanning the gap. For the CDR3, the DNA is TGCAGTGCTAGAGATCTGTCGGGGTACGAGCAGTACTTC. This translates into CSARDLSGYEQYF.

This clonotype was observed many times. V and J are TRBV20-1 and TRBJ2-3, with 12 bases that match TRBD2. In germline, CDR1 is DFQATT, CDR2 SNEGSKA (reference sequence). This CDR3 contains 13 residues. The ends lost 6 bases at V and 4 bases at J; junction bases unmatched: 2. CDR3 in DNA: TGCAGTGCCACTAGCGGGGGGCCAGATACGCAGTATTTT. This codes for CSATSGGPDTQYF.

The gene calls are TRBV5-6 and TRBJ2-3; D ambiguous. V was trimmed by 0 bases and J by 4 bases, leaving 9 bases between them. The germline V gene has CDR1 SGHDT and CDR2 YYEEEE. This CDR3 comprises 14 residues. DNA for the CDR3: TGTGCCAGCAGCTTGGTTACGGGTTCAGATACGCAGTATTTT. Its protein product is CASSLVTGSDTQYF.

This clonotype was seen a handful of times. The J gene is TRBJ2-6, the V gene TRBV11-2, with D uncertain. Trimming took 1 base from V and 3 from J, leaving 1 base between them. The CDR3 sequence is 13 residues long. Per germline, CDR1 SGHAT and CDR2 FQNNGV. This CDR3 reads CASSLVGANVLTF. The CDR3 nucleotides are TGTGCCAGCAGCTTAGTTGGGGCCAACGTCCTGACTTTC.

The chain employs TRBV12-3 or TRBV12-4 and TRBJ2-7; 9 bases agree with TRBD2. V shed 3 bases, J shed 4 bases, and the junction held 4 bases outside the gene matches. The CDR3 covers 14 residues. Here the CDR3 reads CASSFERGAYEQYF. The CDR3 nucleotides are TGTGCCAGCAGTTTCGAGCGGGGGGCATACGAGCAGTACTTC.

In its sample, this clonotype was seen many times. The rearrangement links TRBV20-1 to TRBJ2-3; D is unresolved. The CDR3 extends over 13 amino acids. Trimming shortened V by 3 bases and J by 6 bases, and 13 bases separated the two germline ends. The germline CDR1 and CDR2 sequences are DFQATT and SNEGSKA (reference sequence). The CDR3 here is CSASDPVWDTQYF. The CDR3 bases are TGCAGTGCTAGCGACCCAGTTTGGGATACGCAGTATTTT.

This clonotype was seen ten or more times. The chain uses TRBV6-6 and TRBJ2-7, with TRBD1 as a possible D gene (5 bases). This CDR3 is built from 14 residues. Germline CDR1 and CDR2: MNHNY and SVGAGI (reference sequence). V was clipped by 2 bases and J by 0 bases, with 8 bases between them. The CDR3 DNA reads TGTGCCAGCAGTTACCCGACAGACTCCTACGAGCAGTACTTC. Protein: CASSYPTDSYEQYF.